Each of the 4 T cell receptor beta chains below was sequenced from the same sample in a study of T-cell reconstitution after alpha-beta-depleted transplantation in children. Unique molecular identifiers were incorporated into the prepared TCRbeta library. One entry per CDR3 protein results from TCRdb running MiXCR on the PCR reads. This table holds around 960,000 distinct CDR3 sequences, about 30% found once. Here the sequenced sample was PBMCs, mostly from graft donor cells, taken 360 days after TCRalphabeta/CD19-depleted stem cell transplant. Receptor source: a boy younger than two who had a stem cell transplant for SCID, so the T cells may come from the graft donor.

V and J are TRBV5-1 and TRBJ2-1; D is undetermined. V was clipped by 0 bases and J by 0 bases, with 10 bases between them. Germline V lookup: CDR1 SGHRS, CDR2 YFSETQ. The CDR3 consists of 16 residues. The CDR3 reads CASSLGSASSYNEQFF. The DNA for the CDR3 is TGCGCCAGCAGCTTGGGTTCCGCTAGCTCCTACAATGAGCAGTTCTTC.

This chain links TRBV10-3 with TRBJ2-5; TRBD1 aligns across 7 bases. The V segment lost 3 bases and the J segment 3 bases; nucleotides outside the gene matches: 16. Germline V lookup: CDR1 ENHRY, CDR2 SYGVKD. This CDR3 spans 18 amino acids. CDR3 in DNA: TGTGCCATCAGTGACCCTCTCAGGCCGGGACAGCCCAAAGAGACCCAGTACTTC. Amino acid sequence: CAISDPLRPGQPKETQYF.

This rearrangement joins TRBV20-1 to TRBJ1-5, with no clear D. The CDR3 consists of 12 residues. CDR1 is DFQATT and CDR2 is SNEGSKA in the germline V gene (reference sequence). Trimming shortened V by 5 bases and J by 8 bases, and 13 bases separated the two germline ends. The CDR3 spells CSAGGQVKPQHF. CDR3 DNA: TGCAGTGCTGGAGGGCAGGTAAAGCCCCAGCATTTT.

The chain carries TRBV15 and TRBJ2-7; D perhaps matches TRBD1 (5 bases). Germline V CDR1 and CDR2: LNHNV, YYDKDF (reference sequence). The CDR3 spans 13 residues. V was pared by 5 bases and J by 6 bases, with 14 bases between. The DNA of the CDR3 is TGTGCCACCAGCGCAGGGCGAGTCGGCGAGCAGTACTTC. Residues: CATSAGRVGEQYF.